What follows are 13 T cell receptor beta chains derived from one specimen sequenced in a study of T-cell memory formation after mild COVID-19. From the 5' RACE reads, TCRdb called clonotypes with MiXCR, one entry per CDR3 protein. This table holds roughly 450,000 distinct CDR3 sequences, about 20% found once. What was sequenced was PBMCs or a T cell subset sorted from them (not recorded which). All receptors derive from a man younger than 35 who had mild COVID-19 (a few samples of this study predate the infection). Cell type and time point are not known.

The chain combines TRBV27 with TRBJ2-7, with TRBD2 matching 7 bases. The CDR3 sequence is 13 residues long. The V segment lost 3 bases and the J segment 3 bases; nucleotides outside the gene matches: 2. Germline-derived CDR1 and CDR2 are MNHEY and SMNVEV (reference sequence). In DNA form, the CDR3 reads TGTGCCAGCAGTTTGGGGGAGGGCTACGAGCAGTACTTC. Translation: CASSLGEGYEQYF.

This clonotype turned up a few times. This rearrangement joins TRBV7-9 to TRBJ2-5; D is uncertain. Germline CDR1 SEHNR, CDR2 FQNEAQ (reference sequence). Deletions cut 3 bases from V and 9 bases from J, with 14 bases between. The CDR3 sequence is 13 residues long. The CDR3 nucleotides read TGTGCCAGCAGCTTTTTAACGTCCCAGCCCCAGTACTTC. It yields the protein CASSFLTSQPQYF. The variable domain in full, with the rest retrieved from reference TRBV7-9 and TRBJ2-5, is DTGVSQNPRHKITKRGQNVTFRCDPISEHNRLYWYRQTLGQGPEFLTYFQNEAQLEKSRLLSDRFSAERPKGSFSTLEIQRTEQGDSAMYLCASSFLTSQPQYFGPGTRLLVL.

The genes are TRBV7-9 and TRBJ2-7; unclear D gene. The CDR3 is made up of 13 amino acids. Trimming left V 2 bases short and J 3 bases short, with 8 bases between. CDR1 is SEHNR and CDR2 is FQNEAQ in the germline V gene (reference sequence). The CDR3 DNA reads TGTGCCAGCAGCTTACAACTACTCTACGAGCAGTACTTC. Protein product: CASSLQLLYEQYF.

The chain couples TRBV14 to TRBJ1-2; 8 nucleotides line up with TRBD1. V lost 7 bases, J lost 2 bases, and 9 bases stayed unmatched. In germline, CDR1 is SGHDN, CDR2 FVKESK. The CDR3 extends over 15 amino acids. Here the CDR3 DNA reads TGTGCCAGCAACACGTACCGGACAGGGAACTATGGCTACACCTTC. This encodes CASNTYRTGNYGYTF.

This clonotype was seen more than once but under ten times. The gene calls are TRBV12-3 or TRBV12-4 and TRBJ2-2, with a weak D call TRBD1 (6 bases). Trimming took off 5 bases at V and 7 bases at J, with 17 bases between the two ends. The CDR3 covers 15 residues. CDR3 DNA: TGTGCCAGCAGTCCCATACAGGGTGCGGGCGGGGAGCTGTTTTTT. As protein: CASSPIQGAGGELFF.

The rearrangement uses TRBV4-3 and TRBJ2-7, with D unclear. Germline CDR1 reads LGHNA; CDR2 reads YSLEER. Trimming shortened V by 0 bases and J by 8 bases, and 8 bases separated the two germline ends. The CDR3 has 12 amino acids. The CDR3 coding sequence is TGCGCCAGCAGCCAAGACTTCGGGCAGCAGTACTTC. This codes for CASSQDFGQQYF.

This chain uses TRBV10-3 with TRBJ1-5; D is unresolved. CDR1 is ENHRY and CDR2 is SYGVKD in the germline V gene. V lost 0 bases and J lost 7, with 13 bases in between. This CDR3 contains 15 residues. The DNA for the CDR3 is TGTGCCATCAGTGAGTCCGAGGACTGGAGGCAGCCCCAGCATTTT. Residues: CAISESEDWRQPQHF.

This clonotype was observed at least ten times. This CDR3 is CASSLQEDRKQFF. The CDR3 DNA sequence: TGTGCCAGCAGCCTCCAAGAAGACAGGAAGCAGTTCTTC. The V gene is TRBV13, the J gene TRBJ2-1, with a possible D match to TRBD1 (6 bases). Germline CDR1 and CDR2: PRHDT and FYEKMQ (reference sequence). Trimming shortened V by 5 bases and J by 11 bases, and 16 bases separated the two germline ends. The CDR3 spans 13 residues.

This rearrangement joins TRBV2 to TRBJ2-1; TRBD1 matches at 10 bases. V trimming: 3 bases; J trimming: 7 bases; junction bases outside the gene matches: 9. This CDR3 has 16 amino acids. The germline V gene has CDR1 SNHLY and CDR2 FYNNEI. This CDR3 reads CASSEVGTGARNEQFF. CDR3 nucleotides: TGTGCCAGCAGTGAGGTGGGGACAGGGGCTCGTAATGAGCAGTTCTTC.

This clonotype appeared a few times. The chain combines TRBV18 with TRBJ1-2; no reliable D call. Per the germline V gene, CDR1 is KGHSH and CDR2 is LQKENI. The CDR3 is 15 residues long. Trimming cost V 1 base and J 0 bases, with 9 bases left between them. The CDR3 protein is CASSPQLGTNYGYTF. CDR3 in DNA: TGTGCCAGCTCACCACAGTTGGGGACTAACTATGGCTACACCTTC.

J is TRBJ2-3 and V is TRBV12-3 or TRBV12-4; perhaps TRBD2 as D (6 bases). V was pared by 5 bases and J by 4 bases, with 19 bases between. The CDR3 contains 16 residues. In nucleotides, the CDR3 is TGTGCCAGCAGTCCGGGACTCGGGCGTTACGCAGATACGCAGTATTTT. Its translation: CASSPGLGRYADTQYF.

This clonotype has just a few counts. CDR3 region: CASSIVGQGEGNEQFF. The CDR3 nucleotides read TGTGCCAGCAGCATAGTTGGACAGGGGGAAGGCAATGAGCAGTTCTTC. The genes are TRBV7-9 and TRBJ2-1; TRBD1 aligns across 10 bases. The CDR3 has 16 residues. Germline V lookup: CDR1 SEHNR, CDR2 FQNEAQ (reference sequence). J was trimmed by 6 bases and V by 5 bases; bases with no gene match: 10.

The V and J genes are TRBV12-3 or TRBV12-4 and TRBJ2-2; D tentatively fits TRBD1 or TRBD2 (5 bases each). CDR3 size: 15 residues. V was cut by 3 bases and J by 5 bases, with 13 bases left in between. The DNA of the CDR3 is TGTGCCAGCAGTTTCGTTGATGGGGGTACCGGGGAGCTGTTTTTT. Translation: CASSFVDGGTGELFF.